The 21 T cell receptor beta chains below all came from one sample that was sequenced in a study of identical twins. TCRdb processed the 5' RACE reads anew with MiXCR; each CDR3 protein has one entry. The sample has around 1.7 million distinct CDR3 sequences; about 32% are singletons. Input material: cord blood. The receptors were sampled from a newborn girl in good health.

As concerns this clonotype: One end of the junction is discordant with germline, which a read error may explain. This chain connects TRBV27 to TRBJ2-1; 9 positions match TRBD2. Germline V gives CDR1 MNHEY, CDR2 SMNVEV (reference sequence). CDR3 size: 16 residues. CDR3 residues: CASSSYYSGGKGEQFF. CDR3 DNA sequence: TGTGCCAGCAGTTCCTACTATAGCGGGGGTAAAGGTGAGCAGTTTTTC.

CDR3: CASSLSTHGTSWYEQYF. The CDR3 DNA sequence: TGTGCCAGCAGTTTATCCACACACGGGACTAGTTGGTACGAGCAGTACTTC. The chain uses TRBV28 and TRBJ2-7; TRBD2 aligns across 8 bases. CDR1 MDHEN and CDR2 SYDVKM come from the germline V gene. The CDR3 contains 17 residues. With 1 base clipped from V and 4 bases from J, the junction kept 12 bases outside the gene matches.

This clonotype was seen only a few times. This sequence joins TRBV3-1 and TRBJ2-3, with TRBD2 matching 7 bases. Germline V lookup: CDR1 LGHDT, CDR2 YNNKEL (reference sequence). J was trimmed by 5 bases and V by 1 base; bases with no gene match: 9. This CDR3 region has 16 residues. CDR3 coding DNA: TGTGCCAGCAGCCAAGGTGCAAGCGGGACCCTAGATACGCAGTATTTT. This translates into CASSQGASGTLDTQYF.

This chain uses TRBV3-1 with TRBJ1-3, with 10 bases that match TRBD1. In germline, CDR1 is LGHDT, CDR2 YNNKEL (reference sequence). Trimming took 3 bases from V and 3 from J; bases not matched to a gene: 2. The CDR3 spans 15 residues. The CDR3 DNA sequence: TGTGCCAGCAGCCATGGGACAGGGGATGGAAACACCATATATTTT. Encoded protein: CASSHGTGDGNTIYF.

The CDR3 protein is CSGGQGALLFF. CDR3 in DNA: TGCAGTGGAGGTCAGGGGGCTCTACTGTTTTTT. This rearrangement joins TRBV20-1 to TRBJ2-2, with 8 bases lining up with TRBD1. From germline, CDR1 is DFQATT and CDR2 SNEGSKA (reference sequence). CDR3 length: 11 amino acids. Losses at the gene ends were 7 bases for V and 14 bases for J; bases not matched to a gene: 9.

The chain links TRBV20-1 to TRBJ2-7, with 10 positions matching TRBD2. Trimming removed 2 bases from V and 5 bases from J; junction bases left unmatched: 6. The CDR3 spans 14 residues. Germline assignment: CDR1 DFQATT and CDR2 SNEGSKA (reference sequence). In DNA form, the CDR3 reads TGCAGTGCTAGACCTAGCGGGAGAAACCACGAGCAGTACTTC. Amino acid sequence: CSARPSGRNHEQYF.

The table lists this clonotype with a few counts. The V and J genes are TRBV5-1 and TRBJ2-1; 7 nucleotides line up with TRBD1. This CDR3 comprises 14 residues. Germline V gives CDR1 SGHRS, CDR2 YFSETQ. V gave up 4 bases and J gave up 2 bases; unmatched junction bases: 3. DNA for the CDR3: TGCGCCAGCAGCACGGGACAGCCCTACAATGAGCAGTTCTTC. It specifies CASSTGQPYNEQFF.

This clonotype was seen a handful of times. This chain joins TRBV27 and TRBJ2-1; maybe TRBD2 (5 bases). Trimming cost V 2 bases and J 1 base, with 18 bases left between them. Per the germline V gene, CDR1 is MNHEY and CDR2 is SMNVEV (reference sequence). The CDR3 has 18 residues. CDR3 in DNA: TGTGCCAGCAGTTTAGTCCGCCGGAGGCCCAGATCCTACAATGAGCAGTTCTTC. Translating gives CASSLVRRRPRSYNEQFF.

The chain joins TRBV12-3 or TRBV12-4 to TRBJ2-1; a possible D gene is TRBD2 (6 bases). This CDR3 spans 13 amino acids. V was shortened by 9 bases and J by 10 bases, with 19 bases between the two germline ends. CDR3 nucleotide sequence: TGTGCCAGTGGGCTCGCGAAGGAGGGGGAGCAGTTCTTC. Translated, it gives CASGLAKEGEQFF.

The chain employs TRBV20-1 and TRBJ1-4, with D unclear. Germline V gene data show CDR1 as DFQATT and CDR2 as SNEGSKA (reference sequence). CDR3 size: 15 residues. Trimming took 0 bases from V and 3 from J, leaving 11 bases between them. The CDR3 nucleotides read TGCAGTGCTAGAGATAATTTGCAGTCTAATGAAAAACTGTTTTTT. Translating it yields CSARDNLQSNEKLFF.

The chain links TRBV20-1 to TRBJ1-2; D is perhaps TRBD1 (5 bases). The CDR3 has 12 residues. With 6 bases removed from V and 8 bases from J, the gap between germline ends came to 16 bases. Germline V gene sequence: CDR1 DFQATT, CDR2 SNEGSKA (reference sequence). The CDR3 loop reads CSASLQGGGYTF. For the CDR3, the DNA is TGCAGTGCCTCCTTGCAGGGCGGGGGCTACACCTTC.

With regard to this clonotype: The junction differs from germline at one of its ends, possibly a read error. The chain has TRBV6-6 and TRBJ1-6; D is possibly TRBD1 (5 bases). Germline CDR1 reads MNHNY; CDR2 reads SVGAGI (reference sequence). The CDR3 totals 15 residues. The CDR3 DNA reads TGTGCCAGCAGAGTCCGGGACCGCTTAGGTTCACCCCCCCACTTT. Translation: CASRVRDRLGSPPHF.

This chain links TRBV5-1 with TRBJ1-2; no firm D call. Germline CDR1 SGHRS, CDR2 YFSETQ. V lost 4 bases to trimming and J lost 8 bases, with 15 bases between them. CDR3 size: 13 residues. CDR3 amino acids: CASSIRSLEGYTF. The CDR3 DNA follows: TGCGCCAGCAGCATCCGCAGTTTAGAGGGCTACACCTTC.

This clonotype occurred a few times. The chain uses TRBV7-2 and TRBJ1-1, with 11 bases identical to TRBD1. The CDR3 contains 17 residues. Germline V lookup: CDR1 SGHTA, CDR2 FQGNSA. Trimming took 1 base from V and 4 from J; bases not matched to a gene: 8. As DNA, the CDR3 is TGTGCCAGCAGCTTAGTGGTGACCGGGACAGGGGGCACTGAAGCTTTCTTT. Encoded protein: CASSLVVTGTGGTEAFF.

Many counts were recorded for this clonotype. This rearrangement joins TRBV25-1 to TRBJ2-7; D is unclear. This CDR3 has 13 residues. V was clipped by 3 bases and J by 1 base, with 7 bases between them. The germline V gene encodes CDR1 MGHDK and CDR2 SYGVNS. CDR3 in DNA: TGTGCCAGCAGTGATCGCTATTCCTACGAGCAGTACTTC. Translated, it gives CASSDRYSYEQYF.

The rearrangement uses TRBV4-1 and TRBJ2-7; no definite D call. Judging by the DNA end, TRBJ2-5 fits better; the J call may be wrong. This CDR3 spans 17 amino acids. The V gene's germline CDR1 is MGHRA and CDR2 YSYEKL. CDR3: CASSQGVLRSPGGTQYF. Written as DNA, the CDR3 is TGCGCCAGCAGCCAAGGGGTTTTGAGAAGCCCCGGTGGGACCCAGTACTTC.

Many counts were recorded for this clonotype. The CDR3 bases are TGCGCCAGCAGCTTGACATACTCCTACGAGCAGTACTTC. It codes for CASSLTYSYEQYF. This sequence joins TRBV5-1 and TRBJ2-7; no reliable D call. The CDR3 is made up of 13 amino acids. Germline V gene data show CDR1 as SGHRS and CDR2 as YFSETQ. Between the trimmed V and J ends, which lost 1 base and 0 bases, there was a span of 5 bases.

Points on this clonotype: A much larger clone lies one base from this, so it may be a read error. The J gene is TRBJ2-4, the V gene TRBV6-6; D unresolved. Gene TRBJ2-7 matches the end of the DNA better, so the J call may be wrong. Germline V gene lookup returns CDR1 MNHNY and CDR2 SVGAGI (reference sequence). CDR3 length: 12 residues. CDR3 sequence (DNA): TGTGTCAGTGGCACTATCTCCTACGAGCAGTACTTC. This sequence encodes CVSGTISYEQYF.

This clonotype was seen a handful of times. V usage is TRBV12-3 or TRBV12-4 and J usage is TRBJ1-1, with D perhaps matching TRBD1 (5 bases). With 4 bases removed from V and 4 bases from J, the gap between germline ends came to 7 bases. CDR3 length equals 12 residues. DNA for the CDR3: TGTGCCAGCAGTTATGGGACCACTGAAGCTTTCTTT. As protein: CASSYGTTEAFF.

This clonotype came up a few times. CDR3 loop: CATSKGQYNSPLHF. The CDR3 coding sequence is TGTGCCACCAGCAAAGGACAATATAATTCACCCCTCCACTTT. The chain carries TRBV15 and TRBJ1-6, with D possibly matching TRBD1 (5 bases). The V end was cut by 4 bases, the J end by 4 bases, with 8 bases between. Germline V gene data show CDR1 as LNHNV and CDR2 as YYDKDF (reference sequence). The CDR3 runs to 14 residues.

The chain employs TRBV5-1 and TRBJ1-2; tentative D call: TRBD1 (5 bases). The CDR3 totals 14 residues. Germline CDR1 reads SGHRS; CDR2 reads YFSETQ. V shed 1 base and J shed 6 bases, with 13 bases lying between them. The CDR3 sequence is CASSLLAGTNGYTF. The CDR3 DNA reads TGCGCCAGCAGCTTGTTAGCAGGGACTAATGGCTACACCTTC.